The 21 T cell receptor beta chains presented below share a single source sample, sequenced in a study of CD8 T cells in ankylosing spondylitis. Each CDR3 protein is one row after TCRdb ran MiXCR on the 5' RACE reads. This table has fewer than 400,000 distinct CDR3 sequences, under 8.5% appearing once. Study-wide results and caveats: Characteristic of ankylosing spondylitis blood, it appeared, was a TCR beta motif comprising about 8 highly homologous variants.

The antigens these receptors bind are not known. Sequences were obtained from blood, either unsorted or a sorted T cell fraction (not recorded which). These receptors were taken from a male donor with ankylosing spondylitis.

This clonotype occurred many times. The rearrangement joins TRBV5-1 to TRBJ1-4; D gene ambiguous. V dropped 0 bases and J dropped 4 bases, with 13 bases sitting between them. CDR1 and CDR2 (germline): SGHRS, YFSETQ. This CDR3 is built from 16 residues. CDR3 region: CASSLGGVGGNEKLFF. The CDR3 region has the DNA TGCGCCAGCAGCTTGGGGGGTGTCGGCGGTAATGAAAAACTGTTTTTT.

The chain is built from TRBV5-1 and TRBJ2-2; D is ambiguous. Looked up from germline, CDR1 is SGHRS and CDR2 is YFSETQ. Trimming took off 4 bases at V and 0 bases at J, with 10 bases between the two ends. This CDR3 is 15 amino acids long. The CDR3 sequence is CASSVTFTNTGELFF. For the CDR3, the DNA is TGCGCCAGCAGCGTGACCTTTACGAACACCGGGGAGCTGTTTTTT.

This clonotype has more than one count but fewer than ten. The chain uses TRBV24-1 and TRBJ2-1; 7 bases align to TRBD2. This CDR3 has 16 amino acids. V dropped 0 bases and J dropped 2; count of bases not matched to a gene: 3. Germline V gives CDR1 KGHDR, CDR2 SFDVKD. CDR3 sequence (DNA): TGTGCCACCAGTGATTTGCGAGCGGGGACCTACAATGAGCAGTTCTTC. Amino acids: CATSDLRAGTYNEQFF.

This clonotype has just a few counts. This chain links TRBV29-1 with TRBJ2-7; D is unclear. The V end was cut by 0 bases, the J end by 4 bases, with 7 bases between. This CDR3 is built from 12 residues. Germline assignment: CDR1 SQVTM and CDR2 ANQGSEA. CDR3 DNA: TGCAGCGTTGAAGATCTCCGGTACGAGCAGTACTTC. Residues: CSVEDLRYEQYF.

This clonotype was detected a few times. The rearrangement joins TRBV19 to TRBJ1-1, with 9 bases fitting TRBD1. J gave up 5 bases and V 2 bases, and 3 bases lay outside the gene matches. CDR3 length: 14 residues. Germline CDR1 LNHDA, CDR2 SQIVND (reference sequence). The CDR3 loop is CASSITGGQTEAFF. The CDR3 nucleotides read TGTGCCAGTAGTATAACAGGGGGCCAAACTGAAGCTTTCTTT.

This clonotype was recorded a few times. The chain couples TRBV12-3 or TRBV12-4 to TRBJ2-1; no clear D. V lost 1 base and J lost 1, with 8 bases in between. The CDR3 length is 15 residues. In DNA, the CDR3 is TGTGCCAGCAGTTTAGGTGTGAGGTCCTACAATGAGCAGTTCTTC. It translates to CASSLGVRSYNEQFF.

This chain uses TRBV5-6 with TRBJ2-4, with 9 bases aligning to TRBD1. The germline gives CDR1 SGHDT, CDR2 YYEEEE. V gave up 4 bases and J gave up 5 bases; unmatched junction bases: 10. There are 16 residues in the CDR3. CDR3 protein: CASSPRRTGDENIQYF. CDR3 coding DNA: TGTGCCAGCAGCCCTCGCCGGACAGGGGATGAAAACATTCAGTACTTC. Full variable domain (missing parts from reference TRBV5-6 and TRBJ2-4): DAGVTQSPTHLIKTRGQQVTLRCSPKSGHDTVSWYQQALGQGPQFIFQYYEEEERQRGNFPDRFSGHQFPNYSSELNVNALLLGDSALYLCASSPRRTGDENIQYFGAGTRLSVL.

This clonotype was detected ten times or more. This chain joins TRBV20-1 and TRBJ1-5, with TRBD1 identical over 7 bases. The V gene's germline CDR1 is DFQATT and CDR2 SNEGSKA (reference sequence). The CDR3 consists of 14 residues. The trim removed 4 bases at V and 3 bases at J, leaving 6 bases unmatched. CDR3 sequence (DNA): TGCAGTGCTACGGGACAGTTTAACAATCAGCCCCAGCATTTT. It encodes CSATGQFNNQPQHF.

V gene TRBV7-2 combines with J gene TRBJ2-7; 13 nucleotides match TRBD2. Germline V lookup: CDR1 SGHTA, CDR2 FQGNSA. V shed 5 bases and J 0 bases; nucleotides not matched to a gene: 4. CDR3 length equals 16 residues. The CDR3 nucleotides read TGTGCCAGCAGCCCGGGGACTAGCGGGGTCTCCTACGAGCAGTACTTC. Its translation: CASSPGTSGVSYEQYF. The full variable domain, with the rest looked up from reference TRBV7-2 and TRBJ2-7, is GAGVSQSPSNKVTEKGKDVELRCDPISGHTALYWYRQSLGQGLEFLIYFQGNSAPDKSGLPSDRFSAERTGGSVSTLTIQRTQQEDSAVYLCASSPGTSGVSYEQYFGPGTRLTVT.

This clonotype has only a few counts. This chain joins TRBV9 and TRBJ2-2; 11 nucleotides align to TRBD2. The germline V gene has CDR1 SGDLS and CDR2 YYNGEE. V gave up 0 bases and J gave up 1 base; unmatched junction bases: 2. The CDR3 runs 17 residues. This chain's CDR3 is CASSVGLAGRNTGELFF. The CDR3, as DNA: TGTGCCAGCAGCGTAGGACTAGCGGGGAGGAACACCGGGGAGCTGTTTTTT.

This clonotype showed up many times. V usage is TRBV7-2 and J usage is TRBJ2-1, with TRBD2 matching over 14 bases. The CDR3 runs 16 residues. Per germline, CDR1 SGHTA and CDR2 FQGNSA. The J segment lost 8 bases and the V segment lost 4 bases, leaving 7 bases of the junction unmatched. CDR3 bases: TGTGCCAGCAGCTCTCGGACTAGCGGGAGGCTATATGAGCAGTTCTTC. Translation: CASSSRTSGRLYEQFF.

This clonotype was seen ten or more times. The V and J genes are TRBV6-1 and TRBJ1-5; 10 bases line up with TRBD1. CDR3 size: 14 residues. The V gene's germline CDR1 is MNHNS and CDR2 SASEGT. Losses at the gene ends were 7 bases for V and 6 bases for J; bases not matched to a gene: 6. The CDR3 coding sequence is TGTGCCAGCATCGGGACAGGGGTTAGTCAGCCCCAGCATTTT. Residues: CASIGTGVSQPQHF.

This clonotype was detected ten times or more. The V gene is TRBV4-2, the J gene TRBJ2-3, with no clear D. The CDR3 sequence is 16 residues long. Trimming pared 0 bases from V and 2 bases from J, leaving 12 bases between. Germline lookup yields CDR1 LGHNA and CDR2 YNFKEQ. The CDR3 DNA sequence: TGTGCCAGCAGCCAAGATAGCAGCCCGATCACAGATACGCAGTATTTT. It is translated as CASSQDSSPITDTQYF.

The gene calls are TRBV18 and TRBJ2-1; TRBD2 aligns across 7 bases. The CDR3 has 16 amino acids. V lost 3 bases and J lost 5; bases outside the gene matches: 10. Germline CDR1 and CDR2: KGHSH and LQKENI. The CDR3 coding sequence is TGTGCCAGCTCACCGAGGGAGGGAGGACCTGACAATGAGCAGTTCTTC. Translated: CASSPREGGPDNEQFF.

V gene TRBV2 combines with J gene TRBJ1-5; a possible D gene is TRBD1 (6 bases). The CDR3 is made up of 14 amino acids. V shed 6 bases and J shed 6 bases, with 15 bases lying between them. Germline assignment: CDR1 SNHLY and CDR2 FYNNEI. The CDR3 DNA reads as TGTGCCAGCAGGGTCGACAGGCTGAGTCAGCCCCAGCATTTT. Translation gives CASRVDRLSQPQHF.

This chain uses TRBV6-1 with TRBJ1-2; 8 nucleotides line up with TRBD1. V dropped 6 bases and J dropped 3; count of bases not matched to a gene: 9. The CDR3 is made up of 15 amino acids. CDR1 MNHNS and CDR2 SASEGT come from the germline V gene. The CDR3 reads CASSSPGQAYYGYTF. CDR3 sequence (DNA): TGTGCCAGCAGCTCTCCGGGACAGGCCTACTATGGCTACACCTTC.

The sample holds a few counts of this clonotype. J is TRBJ2-5 and V is TRBV20-1; perhaps TRBD2 as D (5 bases). Germline V CDR1 and CDR2: DFQATT, SNEGSKA (reference sequence). The V gene lost 1 base and the J gene lost 1 base, with 13 bases spanning the gap. CDR3 length: 15 amino acids. CDR3 region: CSARGQAVFQETQYF. In nucleotides, the CDR3 is TGCAGTGCTAGAGGTCAAGCGGTCTTCCAAGAGACCCAGTACTTC.

Ten or more counts support this clonotype. The chain combines TRBV4-2 with TRBJ2-1, with TRBD2 identical over 8 bases. Germline V gives CDR1 LGHNA, CDR2 YNFKEQ. The V gene end was trimmed by 1 base and the J gene end by 7 bases; junction bases not matched to a gene: 9. The CDR3 runs to 16 residues. The CDR3 DNA reads as TGTGCCAGCAGCCAAGTAGGGCTAGCGGGCGGGAATGAGCAGTTCTTC. Protein: CASSQVGLAGGNEQFF.

This clonotype was detected many times. The chain has TRBV29-1 and TRBJ1-1; D unclear. CDR1 is SQVTM, CDR2 ANQGSEA, per germline. This CDR3 region has 14 residues. V lost 1 base to trimming and J lost 0 bases, with 9 bases between them. CDR3 coding DNA: TGCAGCGTTGAAGGAGCCAGGCTGAACACTGAAGCTTTCTTT. The encoded protein is CSVEGARLNTEAFF.

This clonotype was observed a handful of times. This sequence joins TRBV28 and TRBJ2-3, with 12 nucleotides matching TRBD2. Germline CDR1 is MDHEN and CDR2 is SYDVKM. V was pared by 4 bases and J by 3 bases, with 5 bases of the junction left unmatched. The CDR3 contains 16 residues. CDR3 DNA sequence: TGTGCCAGCAGTTCGACTAGCGGGGGAGGAACAGATACGCAGTATTTT. It specifies CASSSTSGGGTDTQYF.

V and J are TRBV7-8 and TRBJ2-5; D is undetermined. Germline values: CDR1 SGHVS, CDR2 FQNEAQ. Trimming pared 5 bases from V and 2 bases from J, leaving 24 bases between. There are 18 residues in the CDR3. The CDR3 sequence: CASSDGIRSGLGQETQYF. CDR3 nucleotides: TGTGCCAGCAGCGATGGGATTAGGAGTGGTCTGGGACAAGAGACCCAGTACTTC.